This T cell receptor beta chain was identified during a study of shared clonotypes between healthy human individuals. Study as a whole: Per donor, three plates held CD4 naive cells, three held CD4 memory, two held CD8 naive and one held CD8 memory.

Regarding this clone: As yet, its antigen is unknown.

Germline values: CDR1 LGHNA, CDR2 YNFKEQ. The CDR3 is 16 amino acids. V was trimmed by 1 base and J by 7 bases, leaving 16 bases between them. Each PCR replicate from the sorted subsets contained about 200 ng DNA, which is tens of thousands of T cell genomes. In the original analysis: Quality scores were absent from the junction-only immunoSEQ sequences, so filtering differed. Some clones are missing from TCRdb's copy, which holds only in-frame ones; the method was immunoSEQ multiplex PCR. V and J calls and clone size are given by that table; D and trimming were obtained from the DNA. The sample yields about 730,000 clones, over 60% seen once. Study results and caveats: When naive CD4 clonotypes were compared across several donors, about 4.8% were shared.

This receptor was obtained from a woman in her twenties or thirties in good health. What was sequenced was memory CD4+ T cells sorted from blood. Subset denoted: CD45RA-negative fraction. The rearrangement uses TRBV4-2 and TRBJ1-4; D perhaps matches TRBD1 (5 bases). The DNA of the CDR3 is TGTGCCAGCAGCCAAGTTTGGGCGGACATTGGTGAAAAACTGTTTTTT. Protein sequence: CASSQVWADIGEKLFF.